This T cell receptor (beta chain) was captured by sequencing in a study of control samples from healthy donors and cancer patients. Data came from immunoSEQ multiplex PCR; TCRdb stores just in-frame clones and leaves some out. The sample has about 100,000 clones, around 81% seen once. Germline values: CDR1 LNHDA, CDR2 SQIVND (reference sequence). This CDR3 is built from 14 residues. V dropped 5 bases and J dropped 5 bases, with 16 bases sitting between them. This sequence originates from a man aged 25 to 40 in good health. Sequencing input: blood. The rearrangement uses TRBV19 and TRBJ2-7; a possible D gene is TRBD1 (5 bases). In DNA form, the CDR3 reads TGTGCCAGTAGTCTATCGTTTAGGGGTCACGAGCAGTACTTC. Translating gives CASSLSFRGHEQYF.